The 18 T cell receptor beta chains given below trace back to one sample, sequenced in a study of blood T cell repertoires in COVID-19. Assay: immunoSEQ multiplex PCR; the TCRdb copy retains only in-frame clones and omits some. The sample has about 200,000 clones; less than 90% are singletons. The sample comprised PBMCs or T cells enriched from blood (not recorded which). The source of these receptors is a young woman who had been exposed to COVID-19.

The chain joins TRBV4-1 to TRBJ2-1; 8 bases match TRBD2. Germline loops: CDR1 MGHRA, CDR2 YSYEKL. The CDR3 consists of 15 residues. Trimming took 2 bases from V and 7 from J; bases not matched to a gene: 7. CDR3 nucleotides: TGCGCCAGCAGCCAATACGGGACTAGAGATAATGAGCAGTTCTTC. Amino acids: CASSQYGTRDNEQFF.

The chain employs TRBV5-1 and TRBJ1-2, with D hard to call. Germline V CDR1 and CDR2: SGHRS, YFSETQ. V gave up 6 bases and J gave up 7 bases, with 19 bases separating them. This CDR3 has 14 residues. Here the CDR3 reads CASTSSKGEAGYTF. The CDR3 bases are TGCGCCAGCACCTCCTCAAAAGGCGAGGCTGGCTACACCTTC.

The rearrangement links TRBV9 to TRBJ2-3, with TRBD1 matching 7 bases. Per the germline V gene, CDR1 is SGDLS and CDR2 is YYNGEE. V lost 4 bases to trimming and J lost 0 bases; unmatched junction nucleotides: 8. The length of the CDR3 is 16 residues. Here the CDR3 reads CASSTRTGSSTDTQYF. Written as DNA, the CDR3 is TGTGCCAGCAGCACACGGACAGGTTCTAGCACAGATACGCAGTATTTT.

The V call is TRBV2, the J call TRBJ1-2; 10 nucleotides agree with TRBD1. J gave up 5 bases and V 5 bases, and 8 bases lay outside the gene matches. Germline CDR1 and CDR2: SNHLY and FYNNEI. This CDR3 contains 15 residues. CDR3 amino acids: CASSPGTGARYGYTF. The CDR3 bases are TGTGCCAGCAGTCCCGGGACAGGGGCGCGGTATGGCTACACCTTC.

The CDR3 coding sequence is TGTGCCAGCAGTTTATTCGGACAGGGTGAACAGCCCCAGCATTTT. This translates into CASSLFGQGEQPQHF. V usage is TRBV27 and J usage is TRBJ1-5; 8 bases align to TRBD1. The CDR3 loop spans 15 amino acids. V shed 1 base, J shed 7 bases, and the junction held 6 bases outside the gene matches. The germline CDR1 and CDR2 sequences are MNHEY and SMNVEV (reference sequence).

The chain joins TRBV19 to TRBJ2-7; no definite D call. The CDR3 is 19 amino acids. The V and J ends lost 5 bases and 1 base respectively, with 27 bases between them. Germline lookup yields CDR1 LNHDA and CDR2 SQIVND (reference sequence). The CDR3 loop is CASSLTPWAGLPRSYEQYF. Written as DNA, the CDR3 is TGTGCCAGTAGTCTAACCCCTTGGGCAGGCCTGCCGAGATCCTACGAGCAGTACTTC. The complete variable domain, with remaining parts taken from reference TRBV19 and TRBJ2-7, reads DGGITQSPKYLFRKEGQNVTLSCEQNLNHDAMYWYRQDPGQGLRLIYYSQIVNDFQKGDIAEGYSVSREKKESFPLTVTSAQKNPTAFYLCASSLTPWAGLPRSYEQYFGPGTRLTVT.

The chain uses TRBV11-2 and TRBJ2-1; D gene ambiguous. The CDR3 runs to 12 residues. The V gene's germline CDR1 is SGHAT and CDR2 FQNNGV. V was pared by 2 bases and J by 12 bases, with 11 bases between. CDR3: CASSLSRHLQFF. CDR3 nucleotides: TGTGCCAGCAGCTTATCGCGCCATCTGCAGTTCTTC.

This sequence joins TRBV11-2 and TRBJ1-5; D gene ambiguous. Between the trimmed V and J ends, which lost 6 bases and 3 bases, there was a span of 18 bases. The CDR3 length is 16 residues. CDR1 SGHAT and CDR2 FQNNGV come from the germline V gene. In DNA, the CDR3 is TGTGCCAGCAGGAAGGGAGACCCTAAAACCAATCAGCCCCAGCATTTT. The encoded protein is CASRKGDPKTNQPQHF.

J is TRBJ1-2 and V is TRBV6-5; 10 bases map to TRBD1. V trimming: 5 bases; J trimming: 7 bases; junction bases outside the gene matches: 10. Germline V gene sequence: CDR1 MNHEY, CDR2 SVGAGI. This CDR3 contains 15 residues. CDR3 in amino acids: CASSLGQGGFSGYTF. In nucleotides, the CDR3 is TGTGCCAGCAGTCTAGGACAGGGGGGGTTTAGTGGCTACACCTTC.

The chain is built from TRBV7-2 and TRBJ2-1; tentative D call: TRBD2 (6 bases). The germline V gene has CDR1 SGHTA and CDR2 FQGNSA. The CDR3 contains 11 residues. Trimming removed 5 bases from V and 8 bases from J, with 7 bases in between. The CDR3 here is CASSGRHEQFF. CDR3 bases: TGTGCCAGCAGCGGGAGGCATGAGCAGTTCTTC.

This chain links TRBV5-1 with TRBJ1-2; no clear D gene. This CDR3 spans 15 amino acids. Germline values: CDR1 SGHRS, CDR2 YFSETQ. Trimming took 0 bases from V and 2 from J, leaving 11 bases between them. The CDR3 sequence is CASSLGEGENYGYTF. As DNA, the CDR3 is TGCGCCAGCAGCTTGGGTGAGGGAGAAAACTATGGCTACACCTTC.

The CDR3 reads CASSHPTGSPNYGYTF. CDR3 sequence (DNA): TGCGCCAGCAGCCATCCAACAGGGTCTCCAAACTATGGCTACACCTTC. The V gene is TRBV4-1, the J gene TRBJ1-2, with D possibly TRBD1 on 6 matching bases. V was clipped by 3 bases and J by 2 bases, with 16 bases between them. The germline CDR1 and CDR2 sequences are MGHRA and YSYEKL. The CDR3 runs to 16 residues.

This chain joins TRBV12-3 or TRBV12-4 and TRBJ1-5, with a tentative D call TRBD1 (5 bases). V was pared by 5 bases and J by 5 bases, with 10 bases between. This CDR3 spans 13 amino acids. CDR3 residues: CASSPTEYQPQHF. The CDR3 DNA is TGTGCCAGCAGTCCGACAGAGTATCAGCCCCAGCATTTT.

V usage is TRBV10-3 and J usage is TRBJ1-6; unclear D gene. V was trimmed by 0 bases and J by 0 bases, leaving 15 bases between them. The length of the CDR3 is 19 residues. Germline V gives CDR1 ENHRY, CDR2 SYGVKD. DNA for the CDR3: TGTGCCATCAGTGAGTCTTGGGGAGGAGGAAGCTCCTATAATTCACCCCTCCACTTT. This gives the protein CAISESWGGGSSYNSPLHF.

The gene calls are TRBV21-1 and TRBJ1-6. TRBV21-1 is a listed pseudogene. CDR3 length: 16 residues. The CDR3 here is CASSKLLPNSNSPLHF. The CDR3 DNA reads TGTGCCAGCAGCAAACTTCTCCCTAATTCGAATTCACCCCTCCACTTT.

This chain joins TRBV3-1 (or the pseudogene TRBV3-2) and TRBJ1-5; 8 bases line up with TRBD1. The CDR3 is made up of 15 amino acids. J gave up 3 bases and V 6 bases, and 7 bases lay outside the gene matches. Looked up from germline, CDR1 is LGHDT and CDR2 is YNNKEL (reference sequence). The CDR3 nucleotides read TGTGCCAGCAGTGTGACAGGGGAAGACAATCAGCCCCAGCATTTT. Translating it yields CASSVTGEDNQPQHF.

The genes are TRBV7-2 and TRBJ2-2; 7 positions agree with TRBD1. Germline assignment: CDR1 SGHTA and CDR2 FQGNSA. Losses at the gene ends were 4 bases for V and 6 bases for J; bases not matched to a gene: 8. There are 15 residues in the CDR3. The CDR3 bases are TGTGCCAGCAGCTCGACAGGGAGATTATCCGGGGAGCTGTTTTTT. Encoded protein: CASSSTGRLSGELFF.

The rearrangement joins TRBV5-1 to TRBJ2-2; D uncertain. This CDR3 spans 15 amino acids. V shed 5 bases and J shed 5 bases, with 16 bases lying between them. Germline CDR1 is SGHRS and CDR2 is YFSETQ. In nucleotides, the CDR3 is TGCGCCAGCAGTCGAGAGATACAGTCTACCGGGGAGCTGTTTTTT. Amino acids: CASSREIQSTGELFF.